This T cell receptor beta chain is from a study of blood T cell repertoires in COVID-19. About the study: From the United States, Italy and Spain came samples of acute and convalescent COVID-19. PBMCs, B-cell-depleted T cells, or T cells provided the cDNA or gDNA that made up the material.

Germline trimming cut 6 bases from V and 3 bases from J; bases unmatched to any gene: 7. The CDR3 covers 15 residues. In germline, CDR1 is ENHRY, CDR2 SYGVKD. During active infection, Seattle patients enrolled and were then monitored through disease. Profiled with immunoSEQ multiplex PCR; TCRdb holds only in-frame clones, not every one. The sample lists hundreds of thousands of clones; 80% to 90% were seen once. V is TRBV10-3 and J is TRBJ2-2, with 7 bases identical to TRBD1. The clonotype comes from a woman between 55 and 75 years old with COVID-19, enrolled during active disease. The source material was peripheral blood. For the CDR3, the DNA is TGTGCCATCAGCCGGGACAGTACGTACACCGGGGAGCTGTTTTTT. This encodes CAISRDSTYTGELFF.